Here is one TCR beta chain with its context. The antigen remains undetermined. The data stem from a study of cytomegalovirus exposure and HLA in healthy donors. Broader study findings: Specificity of three CMV-associated chains for CMV antigens was verified in vitro. The study put 150 or so TCR beta chains on its list as cytomegalovirus-associated.

TCRdb's copy holds only in-frame clones and misses some; the assay was immunoSEQ multiplex PCR. The table lists about 82,000 clones, 85% to 95% of them singletons. V was cut by 3 bases and J by 4 bases, with 7 bases left in between. CDR1 and CDR2 (germline): MNHEY, SMNVEV (reference sequence). The CDR3 consists of 14 residues. The donors were members of the validation cohort comprising over a hundred subjects, separate from the approximately 670-subject first cohort. Material for sequencing was PBMCs. This clonotype originated in a man younger than 35 in good health and CMV-seronegative. This sequence joins TRBV27 and TRBJ2-6; D not resolved. The CDR3 loop is CASSLAHGANVLTF. The CDR3 bases are TGTGCCAGCAGTTTGGCACACGGGGCCAACGTCCTGACTTTC.